These T cell receptor beta chains were read from a single sample in a study of technical replicates of blood from a handful of donors. Some clones are missing from TCRdb's copy, which holds only in-frame ones; the method was immunoSEQ multiplex PCR. Among tens of thousands of clones listed, more than 75% were seen once. Sequenced sample: PBMCs. These receptors were obtained from a human donor in good health. Some clones in this sample may be carry-over from other donors' samples. CDR3s include the opening cysteine and the closing phenylalanine or tryptophan. Fields, in order: J gene, clone size, V gene, D gene, CDR3 protein, CDR3 DNA. A D gene is named only where the DNA matches it firmly. For some rows the clone size is stated as once, few or many, or as a class when expanded; others skip it.

J: TRBJ2-3; size: -; V: TRBV7-3; D: TRBD2; CDR3: CASSDSGGSTDTQYF; DNA: TGTGCCAGCAGCGATAGCGGGGGTAGCACAGATACGCAGTATTTT
J: TRBJ2-5; size: few; V: TRBV12-5; D: TRBD1; CDR3: CASGLDTTGFGETQYF; DNA: TGTGCTAGTGGTTTGGACACGACAGGGTTCGGAGAGACCCAGTACTTC
J: TRBJ1-2; size: -; V: TRBV7-9; D: TRBD1; CDR3: CASSKATGGNYGYTF; DNA: TGTGCCAGCAGCAAAGCGACAGGGGGGAACTATGGCTACACCTTC
J: TRBJ2-1; size: -; V: TRBV30; D: -; CDR3: CAWSGSKGGAGQFF; DNA: TGTGCCTGGAGTGGATCTAAGGGGGGGGCCGGGCAGTTCTTC
J: TRBJ1-1; size: -; V: TRBV27; D: -; CDR3: CASSSGRLDTEAFF; DNA: TGTGCCAGCAGTTCCGGACGACTAGACACTGAAGCTTTCTTT
J: TRBJ1-2; size: once; V: TRBV27; D: -; CDR3: CASSLEGRRDGYTF; DNA: TGTGCCAGCAGTTTGGAGGGCAGGAGAGATGGCTACACCTTC
J: TRBJ1-5; size: -; V: TRBV27; D: -; CDR3: CASSLSGGAGQPQHF; DNA: TGTGCCAGCAGTTTATCTGGAGGGGCCGGTCAGCCCCAGCATTTT
J: TRBJ2-1; size: -; V: TRBV21-1; D: -; CDR3: CASSKADRETYNEQFF; DNA: TGTGCCAGCAGCAAAGCCGACAGGGAAACCTACAATGAGCAGTTCTTC
J: TRBJ1-5; size: -; V: TRBV5-8; D: -; CDR3: CASSLDRQIYSNQPQHF; DNA: TGTGCCAGCAGCTTGGATCGACAAATTTATAGCAATCAGCCCCAGCATTTT
J: TRBJ2-7; size: once; V: TRBV6-5; D: -; CDR3: CASSYRENAYEQYF; DNA: TGTGCCAGCAGTTATAGGGAGAATGCCTACGAGCAGTACTTC
J: TRBJ2-5; size: -; V: TRBV5-1; D: TRBD1; CDR3: CASSLGYGDRGPETQYF; DNA: TGCGCCAGCAGCTTGGGTTATGGGGACAGGGGGCCAGAGACCCAGTACTTC
J: TRBJ1-1; size: few; V: TRBV6-5; D: TRBD1; CDR3: CASSRGTGNTEAFF; DNA: TGTGCCAGCAGTCGGGGGACAGGGAACACTGAAGCTTTCTTT
J: TRBJ2-2; size: -; V: TRBV7-2; D: -; CDR3: CASHGQSNTGELFF; DNA: TGTGCCAGCCACGGACAGTCGAACACCGGGGAGCTGTTTTTT
J: TRBJ1-2; size: -; V: TRBV12-5; D: -; CDR3: CASGLWAGFGGYGYTF; DNA: TGTGCTAGTGGTTTGTGGGCAGGATTTGGTGGCTATGGCTACACCTTC
J: TRBJ2-6; size: -; V: TRBV4-3; D: -; CDR3: CASGTLRAGANVLTF; DNA: TGCGCCAGCGGTACTTTGAGGGCTGGGGCCAACGTCCTGACTTTC
J: TRBJ2-7; size: -; V: TRBV6-5; D: -; CDR3: CASSYSRIQGGEQYF; DNA: TGTGCCAGCAGTTACTCGAGAATCCAAGGAGGGGAGCAGTACTTC
J: TRBJ1-1; size: once; V: TRBV7-6; D: -; CDR3: CASSRILQGLNTEAFF; DNA: TGTGCCAGCAGCCGCATCCTACAGGGTTTGAACACTGAAGCTTTCTTT
J: TRBJ1-1; size: once; V: TRBV20-1; D: -; CDR3: CSAAGGKKAFF; DNA: TGCAGTGCCGCCGGGGGGAAGAAAGCTTTCTTT
J: TRBJ1-6; size: -; V: TRBV7-2; D: -; CDR3: CASSPNYNSPLHF; DNA: TGTGCCAGCAGCCCTAATTATAATTCACCCCTCCACTTT